The 23 T cell receptor beta chains listed next were all sequenced from one sample in a study of blood T cells in healthy people across ages. It was with a sample-barcoded 5' primer and a J-beta primer mix that a second PCR of roughly 7 to 12 cycles was run. TCRdb processed the 5' RACE reads anew with MiXCR; each CDR3 protein has one entry. The data contain about 1.4 million distinct CDR3 sequences, almost 60% of them singletons. Specimen: blood. Receptor source: a man aged 18-30 years in good health.

This clonotype showed up just a few times. V is TRBV6-1 and J is TRBJ1-4, with 8 bases that match TRBD1. The germline CDR1 and CDR2 sequences are MNHNS and SASEGT. Germline trimming cut 6 bases from V and 8 bases from J; bases unmatched to any gene: 8. The CDR3 contains 14 residues. CDR3 coding DNA: TGTGCCAGCAGGGTGGGGACAGGAGGAGAAAAACTGTTTTTT. Its protein product is CASRVGTGGEKLFF.

The gene calls are TRBV9 and TRBJ1-4, with D perhaps TRBD1 (5 bases). The CDR3 runs 16 residues. The V gene's germline CDR1 is SGDLS and CDR2 YYNGEE. V was pared by 2 bases and J by 0 bases, with 11 bases between. The CDR3 DNA reads as TGTGCCAGCAGCGTCGGGGGAAGTGCAACTAATGAAAAACTGTTTTTT. Its translation: CASSVGGSATNEKLFF.

CDR3 sequence: CSARQGVEQFF. DNA of the CDR3: TGCAGTGCTCGACAGGGTGTCGAGCAGTTCTTC. The V call is TRBV20-1, the J call TRBJ2-1, with 7 bases that match TRBD1. CDR3 length: 11 residues. Germline CDR1 reads DFQATT; CDR2 reads SNEGSKA (reference sequence). The junction had 5 bases not matched to a gene; V was cut back by 5 bases and J by 10 bases.

The chain is built from TRBV28 and TRBJ1-2; D is ambiguous. The CDR3 has 14 residues. V dropped 3 bases and J dropped 4 bases, with 12 bases sitting between them. The germline V gene has CDR1 MDHEN and CDR2 SYDVKM. The CDR3, as DNA: TGTGCCAGCAGTTTGCGGCCCCCCGGCTATGGCTACACCTTC. Translation gives CASSLRPPGYGYTF.

The chain carries TRBV6-1 and TRBJ2-5; no reliable D call. Judging by the DNA end, TRBJ2-7 fits better; the J call may be wrong. CDR1 is MNHNS and CDR2 is SASEGT in the germline V gene. This CDR3 has 14 residues. The CDR3 is CASSEVDGTYEQYF. DNA of the CDR3: TGTGCCAGCAGTGAAGTCGACGGTACTTACGAGCAGTACTTC.

The gene calls are TRBV6-2 or TRBV6-3 and TRBJ2-3; 15 nucleotides agree with TRBD2. Germline V CDR1 and CDR2: MNHEY, SVGEGT. Losses at the gene ends were 7 bases for V and 10 bases for J; bases not matched to a gene: 12. This CDR3 spans 16 amino acids. CDR3 loop: CASNPIGLAGGPSQYF. The CDR3 DNA follows: TGTGCCAGCAACCCGATAGGACTAGCGGGGGGGCCTTCGCAGTATTTT.

A word on this clonotype: This may stem from a read error, because a much larger clone lies one nucleotide away. The V gene is TRBV12-3 or TRBV12-4, the J gene TRBJ2-6; no reliable D call. Trimming took 5 bases from V and 0 from J, leaving 11 bases between them. This CDR3 is 16 amino acids long. CDR3 bases: TGTGCCAGCAGTGCACTAACAGCCTCTGGGGCCAACGTCCTGACTTTC. Encoded protein: CASSALTASGANVLTF.

The chain couples TRBV7-9 to TRBJ1-1; D is unclear. Per the germline V gene, CDR1 is SEHNR and CDR2 is FQNEAQ (reference sequence). V was cut by 5 bases and J by 4 bases, with 26 bases left in between. This CDR3 is 18 amino acids long. This CDR3 reads CASSHPNWAQTKGTEAFF. Written as DNA, the CDR3 is TGTGCCAGCAGCCACCCCAACTGGGCGCAGACCAAGGGCACTGAAGCTTTCTTT.

Turning to this clonotype: The junction differs from germline at one of its ends, possibly a read error. This rearrangement joins TRBV5-8 to TRBJ2-3, with 8 bases aligning to TRBD2. This CDR3 is 15 amino acids long. Germline V lookup: CDR1 SGHTS, CDR2 YDEGEE. CDR3 in amino acids: CASSLRGGITNTQYF. CDR3 coding DNA: TGTGCCAGCAGCTTGCGGGGGGGCATCACAAATACGCAGTATTTT.

The CDR3 loop reads CASSESALLLGHTEAFF. In nucleotides, the CDR3 is TGTGCCAGCAGTGAATCTGCTCTTCTCTTGGGTCACACTGAAGCTTTCTTT. The chain employs TRBV6-1 and TRBJ1-1, with D unresolved. CDR3 length: 17 amino acids. The V gene's germline CDR1 is MNHNS and CDR2 SASEGT. Trimming stripped 2 bases from V and 3 bases from J, with 19 bases between.

V and J are TRBV4-1 and TRBJ1-2, with 7 bases that match TRBD1. Germline trimming cut 5 bases from V and 2 bases from J; bases unmatched to any gene: 8. Germline CDR1 is MGHRA and CDR2 is YSYEKL. The CDR3 has 15 residues. CDR3 nucleotides: TGCGCCAGCAGCGAAGTGGGGACAGTCAACTATGGCTACACCTTC. Translation gives CASSEVGTVNYGYTF.

This clonotype was detected once. This chain joins TRBV27 and TRBJ2-2; D uncertain. Trimming took 4 bases from V and 3 from J, leaving 9 bases between them. The germline CDR1 and CDR2 sequences are MNHEY and SMNVEV (reference sequence). This CDR3 has 14 residues. This CDR3 is CASSSIGHTGELFF. The CDR3 bases are TGTGCCAGCAGTTCTATAGGTCACACCGGGGAGCTGTTTTTT.

The chain is built from TRBV20-1 and TRBJ2-1; maybe TRBD2 (6 bases). Germline V CDR1 and CDR2: DFQATT, SNEGSKA (reference sequence). The V end was cut by 5 bases, the J end by 9 bases, with 17 bases between. The CDR3 sequence is 13 residues long. CDR3 DNA sequence: TGCAGTGCTCGGACTATCGGGACGGGTGAGCAGTTCTTC. Translated: CSARTIGTGEQFF.

This clonotype was seen once. The chain uses TRBV7-8 and TRBJ1-1, with no clear D. Between the trimmed V and J ends, which lost 5 bases and 2 bases, there was a span of 12 bases. From germline, CDR1 is SGHVS and CDR2 FQNEAQ. This CDR3 has 14 residues. CDR3 region: CASSPKGSNTEAFF. DNA of the CDR3: TGTGCCAGCAGCCCCAAGGGTTCAAACACTGAAGCTTTCTTT.

The chain joins TRBV7-9 to TRBJ1-1, with 9 nucleotides matching TRBD1. J gave up 4 bases and V 1 base, and 7 bases lay outside the gene matches. Germline loops: CDR1 SEHNR, CDR2 FQNEAQ (reference sequence). This CDR3 spans 16 amino acids. DNA of the CDR3: TGTGCCAGCAGCTTAGGGGACAGGGCTCTTGGCACTGAAGCTTTCTTT. Its protein product is CASSLGDRALGTEAFF.

The rearrangement links TRBV20-1 to TRBJ2-7; TRBD2 agrees at 9 bases. CDR1 is DFQATT and CDR2 is SNEGSKA in the germline V gene (reference sequence). After removal of 5 bases from V and 6 bases from J, the junction contained 8 bases not matched to a gene. There are 13 residues in the CDR3. The CDR3, as DNA: TGCAGTGCTGAAGCGGGAGGAGGGGGCGAGCAGTACTTC. It translates to CSAEAGGGGEQYF.

The rearrangement links TRBV27 to TRBJ2-7, with 8 bases matching TRBD2. The CDR3 spans 15 residues. Trimming at V came to 6 bases and at J to 0 bases, leaving 7 bases not matched to a gene. Germline-derived CDR1 and CDR2 are MNHEY and SMNVEV (reference sequence). Here the CDR3 DNA reads TGTGCCAGCAGACCCTCGGGGGGGTACTCCTACGAGCAGTACTTC. Translation gives CASRPSGGYSYEQYF.

Comments on this clonotype: The junction departs from germline at one end; a sequencing error may be responsible. J is TRBJ2-5 and V is TRBV5-1; D uncertain. With the DNA end fitting TRBJ2-7 better, the J assignment may be wrong. Germline V gene data show CDR1 as SGHRS and CDR2 as YFSETQ. This CDR3 has 13 residues. The CDR3 is CASNLTVRDEQYF. The CDR3 DNA reads as TGCGCCAGCAACTTGACGGTCCGGGACGAGCAGTACTTC.

The chain joins TRBV4-3 to TRBJ1-4; 7 nucleotides align to TRBD1. Germline V gene sequence: CDR1 LGHNA, CDR2 YSLEER. The CDR3 is 15 residues long. Unmatched junction bases numbered 4, after V lost 3 bases and J lost 3 bases. The CDR3 DNA reads as TGCGCCAGCAGCCAGACCGGGACAGCTAATGAAAAACTGTTTTTT. Protein sequence: CASSQTGTANEKLFF.

V and J are TRBV19 and TRBJ1-5; 8 positions agree with TRBD1. Germline V CDR1 and CDR2: LNHDA, SQIVND (reference sequence). The trim removed 5 bases at V and 2 bases at J, leaving 11 bases unmatched. This CDR3 is 17 amino acids long. The CDR3 loop reads CASSFRTGQVGNQPQHF. DNA of the CDR3: TGTGCCAGTAGTTTTCGGACAGGGCAGGTGGGCAATCAGCCCCAGCATTTT.

V is TRBV14 and J is TRBJ1-2, with D uncertain. The CDR3 totals 14 residues. Germline V lookup: CDR1 SGHDN, CDR2 FVKESK. V lost 0 bases and J 7 bases, leaving 12 bases between the germline ends. CDR3 loop: CASSQDLGGVGYTF. CDR3 bases: TGTGCCAGCAGCCAAGATCTAGGTGGAGTTGGCTACACCTTC.

This clonotype has just one count. This chain joins TRBV14 and TRBJ2-3; 10 bases agree with TRBD2. CDR1 is SGHDN and CDR2 is FVKESK in the germline V gene. Trimming cost V 8 bases and J 10 bases; bases outside gene matches: 18. The CDR3 covers 16 residues. The CDR3 nucleotides read TGTGCCAGCGGCCCGTTAGCGGGGGGCCCTCTGGTTCCGCAGTATTTT. The encoded protein is CASGPLAGGPLVPQYF. Full variable domain (rest looked up from reference TRBV14 and TRBJ2-3): EAGVTQFPSHSVIEKGQTVTLRCDPISGHDNLYWYRRVMGKEIKFLLHFVKESKQDESGMPNNRFLAERTGGTYSTLKVQPAELEDSGVYFCASGPLAGGPLVPQYFGPGTRLTVL.

A few counts support this clonotype. Written as DNA, the CDR3 is TGCAGTGCCGAATTCGGGGACTATGGCTACACCTTC. This gives the protein CSAEFGDYGYTF. This chain uses TRBV20-1 with TRBJ1-2; D gene ambiguous. CDR3 length equals 12 residues. CDR1 DFQATT and CDR2 SNEGSKA come from the germline V gene (reference sequence). Trimming cost V 6 bases and J 3 bases, with 11 bases left between them.